This T cell receptor (beta chain) was captured in a study of cytotoxic CD8 clonotypes in ibrutinib-treated CLL. With 0 bases removed from V and 7 bases from J, the gap between germline ends came to 13 bases. This CDR3 has 15 amino acids. CDR1 SGDLS and CDR2 YYNGEE come from the germline V gene. The repertoire was sequenced with immunoSEQ multiplex PCR; TCRdb's copy has only in-frame clones and lacks some. Found here are some 80,000 clones, roughly 77% of them singletons; the top ten hold around 4.8%. The chain employs TRBV9 and TRBJ1-4; D unclear. This receptor was taken from a human donor with chronic lymphocytic leukemia. Source: PBMCs, taken after 12 months of ibrutinib treatment. CDR3 bases: TGTGCCAGCAGCGTAGCTCCAACAGACACTGAAAAACTGTTTTTT. Translating it yields CASSVAPTDTEKLFF.